This T cell receptor (beta chain) was sequenced during a study of cytomegalovirus exposure and HLA in healthy donors. In the PCR, 60 Vbeta and 13 Jbeta primers were used. Sequenced by immunoSEQ multiplex PCR; TCRdb stores in-frame clones only, minus some. The table includes 100,000 to 150,000 clones, 79% detected once. Germline CDR1 reads SGHTA; CDR2 reads FQGNSA. CDR3 length: 14 amino acids. Unmatched junction bases numbered 6, after V lost 5 bases and J lost 4 bases. Sequenced input: PBMCs. The chain joins TRBV7-2 to TRBJ1-2; 8 nucleotides agree with TRBD1. This TCR was recovered from a male donor in good health and CMV-seronegative. CDR3 coding DNA: TGTGCCAGCAGCCGGCAACAGGGGGGCTATGGCTACACCTTC. Translated: CASSRQQGGYGYTF.